This entry is about one T cell receptor beta chain. Its specificity is unknown. The V gene end was trimmed by 1 base and the J gene end by 2 bases; junction bases not matched to a gene: 8. Germline V CDR1 and CDR2: SSHAT, FNYEAQ (reference sequence). The CDR3 spans 16 residues. This sample was taken from a study of cytomegalovirus exposure and HLA in healthy donors. Study-wide results and limits: Immune exposure information comprised only CMV serostatus.

A multiplex PCR was run with 60 Vbeta primers and 13 Jbeta primers. The method was immunoSEQ multiplex PCR; TCRdb's version includes in-frame clones alone and lacks a portion of them. The sample has more than 150,000 clones, 60% to 85% seen once. Specimen: PBMCs. V gene TRBV7-7 combines with J gene TRBJ2-7; TRBD1 matches 7 bases. This TCR was recovered from a girl between 5 and 17 years old in good health and CMV-seropositive. CDR3 nucleotides: TGTGCCAGCAGCTTAGGGACAGGCCCCGTCGCCTACGAGCAGTACTTC. It translates to CASSLGTGPVAYEQYF.